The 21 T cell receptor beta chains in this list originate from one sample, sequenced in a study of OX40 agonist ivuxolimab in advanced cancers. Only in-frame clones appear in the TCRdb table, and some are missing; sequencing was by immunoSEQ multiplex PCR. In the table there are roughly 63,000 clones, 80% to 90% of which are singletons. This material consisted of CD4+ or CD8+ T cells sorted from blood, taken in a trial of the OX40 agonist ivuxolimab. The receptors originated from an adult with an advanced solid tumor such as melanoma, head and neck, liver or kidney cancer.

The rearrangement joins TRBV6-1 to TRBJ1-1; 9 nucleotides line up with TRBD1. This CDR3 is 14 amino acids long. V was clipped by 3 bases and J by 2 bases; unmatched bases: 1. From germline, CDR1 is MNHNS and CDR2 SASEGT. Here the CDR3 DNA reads TGTGCCAGCAGTGAGACAGGGGGAAACACTGAAGCTTTCTTT. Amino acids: CASSETGGNTEAFF.

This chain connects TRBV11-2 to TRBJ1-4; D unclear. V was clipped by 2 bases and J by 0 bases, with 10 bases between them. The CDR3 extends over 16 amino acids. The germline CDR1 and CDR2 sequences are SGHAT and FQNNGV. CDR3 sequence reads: CASSLLYSATNEKLFF. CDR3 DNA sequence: TGTGCCAGCAGCTTACTTTACAGTGCAACTAATGAAAAACTGTTTTTT. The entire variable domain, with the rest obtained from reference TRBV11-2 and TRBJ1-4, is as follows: EAGVAQSPRYKIIEKRQSVAFWCNPISGHATLYWYQQILGQGPKLLIQFQNNGVVDDSQLPKDRFSAERLKGVDSTLKIQPAKLEDSAVYLCASSLLYSATNEKLFFGSGTQLSVL.

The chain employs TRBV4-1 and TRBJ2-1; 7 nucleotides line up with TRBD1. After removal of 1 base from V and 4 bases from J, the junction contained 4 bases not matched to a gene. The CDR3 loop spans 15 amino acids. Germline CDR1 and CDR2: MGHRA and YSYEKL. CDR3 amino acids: CASSQATGDYNEQFF. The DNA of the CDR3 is TGCGCCAGCAGCCAAGCCACAGGGGATTACAATGAGCAGTTCTTC.

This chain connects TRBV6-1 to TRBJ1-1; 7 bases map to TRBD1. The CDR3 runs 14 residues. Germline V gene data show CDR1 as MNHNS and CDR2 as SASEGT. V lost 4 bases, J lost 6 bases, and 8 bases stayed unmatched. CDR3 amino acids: CASSARQGRAEAFF. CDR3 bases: TGTGCCAGCAGTGCCCGACAGGGACGGGCTGAAGCTTTCTTT.

CDR3 residues: CASSVGGTGVNYGYTF. The DNA for the CDR3 is TGTGCCAGCAGCGTAGGAGGGACAGGGGTTAACTATGGCTACACCTTC. This sequence joins TRBV9 and TRBJ1-2; 10 bases map to TRBD1. There are 16 residues in the CDR3. The germline V gene has CDR1 SGDLS and CDR2 YYNGEE. J lost 1 base, V lost 0 bases, and 3 bases had no gene match. The whole variable domain, remainder taken from reference TRBV9 and TRBJ1-2, is DSGVTQTPKHLITATGQRVTLRCSPRSGDLSVYWYQQSLDQGLQFLIQYYNGEERAKGNILERFSAQQFPDLHSELNLSSLELGDSALYFCASSVGGTGVNYGYTFGSGTRLTVV.

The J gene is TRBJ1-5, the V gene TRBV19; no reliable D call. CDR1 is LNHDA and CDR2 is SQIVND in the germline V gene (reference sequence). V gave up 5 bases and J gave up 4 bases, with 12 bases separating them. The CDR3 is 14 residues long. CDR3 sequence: CASSPWQTNQPQHF. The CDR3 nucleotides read TGTGCCAGTAGTCCTTGGCAGACTAATCAGCCCCAGCATTTT.

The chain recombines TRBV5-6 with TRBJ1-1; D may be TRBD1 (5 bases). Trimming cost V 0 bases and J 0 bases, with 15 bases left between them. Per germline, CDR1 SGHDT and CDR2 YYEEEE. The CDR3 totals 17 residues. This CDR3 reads CASSLAGTPSMNTEAFF. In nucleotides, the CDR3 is TGTGCCAGCAGCTTGGCCGGGACCCCTTCCATGAACACTGAAGCTTTCTTT.

The chain's CDR3 is CASSRLVQGPEEYRVIPINQPQHF. The DNA for the CDR3 is TGTGCCAGCAGCCGGTTAGTACAGGGCCCTGAGGAGTACAGGGTGATACCCATAAATCAGCCCCAGCATTTT. The rearrangement links TRBV4-2 to TRBJ1-5, with a weak D call TRBD1 (6 bases). Trimming left V 4 bases short and J 4 bases short, with 41 bases between. The CDR3 spans 24 residues. Per germline, CDR1 LGHNA and CDR2 YNFKEQ.

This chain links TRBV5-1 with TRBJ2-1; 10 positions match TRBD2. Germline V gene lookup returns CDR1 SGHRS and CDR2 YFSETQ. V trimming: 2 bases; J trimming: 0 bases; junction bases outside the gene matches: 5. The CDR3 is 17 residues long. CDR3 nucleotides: TGCGCCAGCAGCTTTCAAGCTAGCGGGAGCTCCTACAATGAGCAGTTCTTC. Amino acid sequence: CASSFQASGSSYNEQFF.

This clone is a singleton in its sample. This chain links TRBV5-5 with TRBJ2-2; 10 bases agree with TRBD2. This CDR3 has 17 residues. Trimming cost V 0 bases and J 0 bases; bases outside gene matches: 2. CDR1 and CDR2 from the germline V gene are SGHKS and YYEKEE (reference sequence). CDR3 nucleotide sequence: TGTGCCAGCAGCTTGGCTACTAGCGGGGCGAACACCGGGGAGCTGTTTTTT. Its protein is CASSLATSGANTGELFF.

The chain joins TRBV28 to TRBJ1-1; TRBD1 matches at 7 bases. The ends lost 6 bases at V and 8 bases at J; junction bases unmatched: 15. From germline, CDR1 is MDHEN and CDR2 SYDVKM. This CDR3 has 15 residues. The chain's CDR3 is CASSPIGTAGTEAFF. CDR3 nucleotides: TGTGCCAGCAGCCCTATTGGGACAGCTGGTACAGAAGCTTTCTTT.

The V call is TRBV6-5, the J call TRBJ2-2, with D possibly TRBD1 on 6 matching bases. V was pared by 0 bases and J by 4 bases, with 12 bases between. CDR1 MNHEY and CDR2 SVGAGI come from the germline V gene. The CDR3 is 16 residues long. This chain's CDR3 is CASSYSSEGGTGELFF. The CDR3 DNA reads TGTGCCAGCAGTTACTCGAGTGAAGGGGGCACCGGGGAGCTGTTTTTT.

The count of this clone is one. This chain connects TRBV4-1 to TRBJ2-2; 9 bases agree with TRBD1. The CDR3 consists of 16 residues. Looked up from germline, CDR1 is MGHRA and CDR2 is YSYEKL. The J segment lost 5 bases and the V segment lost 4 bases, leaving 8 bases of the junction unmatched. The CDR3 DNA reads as TGCGCCAGCAGCCCGTTCGAACAGGGGGCTACCGGGGAGCTGTTTTTT. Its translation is CASSPFEQGATGELFF.

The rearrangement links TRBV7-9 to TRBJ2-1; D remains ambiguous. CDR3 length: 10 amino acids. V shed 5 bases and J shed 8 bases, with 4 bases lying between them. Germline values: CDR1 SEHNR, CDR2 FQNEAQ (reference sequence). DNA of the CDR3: TGTGCCAGCAGCCGGTATGAGCAGTTCTTC. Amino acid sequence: CASSRYEQFF.

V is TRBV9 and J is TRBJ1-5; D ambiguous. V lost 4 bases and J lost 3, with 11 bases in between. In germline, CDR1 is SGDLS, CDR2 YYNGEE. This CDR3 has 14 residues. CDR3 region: CASSKWDNNQPQHF. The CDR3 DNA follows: TGTGCCAGCAGCAAATGGGATAACAATCAGCCCCAGCATTTT. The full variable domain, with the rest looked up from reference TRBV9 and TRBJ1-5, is DSGVTQTPKHLITATGQRVTLRCSPRSGDLSVYWYQQSLDQGLQFLIQYYNGEERAKGNILERFSAQQFPDLHSELNLSSLELGDSALYFCASSKWDNNQPQHFGDGTRLSIL.

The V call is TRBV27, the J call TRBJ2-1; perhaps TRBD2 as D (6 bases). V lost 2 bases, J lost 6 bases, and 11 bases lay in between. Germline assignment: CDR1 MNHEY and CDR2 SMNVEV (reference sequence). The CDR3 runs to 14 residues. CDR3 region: CASSLAGRGNEQFF. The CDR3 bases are TGTGCCAGCAGTTTAGCGGGACGAGGCAATGAGCAGTTCTTC.

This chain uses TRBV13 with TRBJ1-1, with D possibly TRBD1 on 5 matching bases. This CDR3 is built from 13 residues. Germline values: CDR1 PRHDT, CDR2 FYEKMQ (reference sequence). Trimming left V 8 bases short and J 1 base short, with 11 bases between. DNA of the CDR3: TGTGCCAGCTGGAATGGGGCGAACACTGAAGCTTTCTTT. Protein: CASWNGANTEAFF.

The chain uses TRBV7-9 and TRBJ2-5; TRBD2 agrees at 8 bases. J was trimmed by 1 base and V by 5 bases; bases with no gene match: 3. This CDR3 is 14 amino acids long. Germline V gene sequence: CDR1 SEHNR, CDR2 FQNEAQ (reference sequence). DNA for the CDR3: TGTGCCAGCAGCCCCGGGACTAGCCAAGAGACCCAGTACTTC. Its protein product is CASSPGTSQETQYF.

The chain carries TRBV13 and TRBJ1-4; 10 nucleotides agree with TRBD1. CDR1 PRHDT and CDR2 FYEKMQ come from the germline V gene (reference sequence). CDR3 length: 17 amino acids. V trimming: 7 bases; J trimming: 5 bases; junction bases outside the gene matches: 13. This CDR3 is CASKLWGQGPANEKLFF. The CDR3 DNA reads TGTGCCAGCAAATTGTGGGGACAGGGGCCGGCGAATGAAAAACTGTTTTTT.

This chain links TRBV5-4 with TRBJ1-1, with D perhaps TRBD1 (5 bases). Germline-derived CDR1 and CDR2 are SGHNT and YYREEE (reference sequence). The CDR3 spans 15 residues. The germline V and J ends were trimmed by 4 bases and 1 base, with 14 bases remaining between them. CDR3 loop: CASSRSGSQNTEAFF. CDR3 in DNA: TGTGCCAGCAGCCGATCAGGGTCCCAGAACACTGAAGCTTTCTTT.

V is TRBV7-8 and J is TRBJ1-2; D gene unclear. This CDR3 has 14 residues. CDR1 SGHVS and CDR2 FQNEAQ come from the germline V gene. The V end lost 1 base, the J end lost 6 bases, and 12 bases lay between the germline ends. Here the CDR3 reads CASSLGPGLDGYTF. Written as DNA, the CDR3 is TGTGCCAGCAGCTTAGGTCCCGGCTTGGATGGCTACACCTTC.